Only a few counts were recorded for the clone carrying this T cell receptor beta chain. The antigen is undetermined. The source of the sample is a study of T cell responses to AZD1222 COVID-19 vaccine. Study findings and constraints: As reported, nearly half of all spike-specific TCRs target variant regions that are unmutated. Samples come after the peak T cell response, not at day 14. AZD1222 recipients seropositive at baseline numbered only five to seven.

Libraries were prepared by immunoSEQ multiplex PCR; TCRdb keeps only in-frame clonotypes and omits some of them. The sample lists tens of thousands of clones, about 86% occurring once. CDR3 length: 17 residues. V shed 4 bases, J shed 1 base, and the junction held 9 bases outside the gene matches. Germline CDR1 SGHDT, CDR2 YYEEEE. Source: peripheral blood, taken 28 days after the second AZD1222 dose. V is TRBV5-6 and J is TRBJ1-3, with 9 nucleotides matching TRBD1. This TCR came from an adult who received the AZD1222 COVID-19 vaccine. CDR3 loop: CASSLYRTGDSGNTIYF. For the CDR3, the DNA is TGTGCCAGCAGCCTATACCGGACAGGGGATTCTGGAAACACCATATATTTT.